The clone carrying this T cell receptor (beta chain) appeared a few times. What it binds is not known. These data come from a study of cytomegalovirus exposure and HLA in healthy donors. On the study more broadly: An early release of data contained approximately 80 million unique TCRs, which came from HLA-typed donors.

The germline gives CDR1 SGHTA, CDR2 FQGNSA. V dropped 0 bases and J dropped 2 bases, with 11 bases sitting between them. The CDR3 loop spans 16 amino acids. PCR involved 60 Vbeta and 13 Jbeta primers. Profiling relied on immunoSEQ multiplex PCR, and the TCRdb table lists in-frame clones only, not all of them. The sample consists of 90,000 to 150,000 clones, about 85% of them appearing once. Study observations and caveats: In a later analysis, a missense DCLRE1C variant was linked to TCR beta V- and J-gene trimming. Presence/absence analysis assumed near-uniform sequencing depth across donors. An analysis done earlier found most TCR beta V segments productive about 87% or about 30% of the time.

The sequenced material came from PBMCs. The chain has TRBV7-2 and TRBJ1-3, with D maybe TRBD1 (5 bases). The TCR was taken from a man aged 45-60 years in good health and CMV-seronegative. The DNA for the CDR3 is TGTGCCAGCAGCTTAGCGCGGGGGAGCACTGGAAACACCATATATTTT. Translated: CASSLARGSTGNTIYF.